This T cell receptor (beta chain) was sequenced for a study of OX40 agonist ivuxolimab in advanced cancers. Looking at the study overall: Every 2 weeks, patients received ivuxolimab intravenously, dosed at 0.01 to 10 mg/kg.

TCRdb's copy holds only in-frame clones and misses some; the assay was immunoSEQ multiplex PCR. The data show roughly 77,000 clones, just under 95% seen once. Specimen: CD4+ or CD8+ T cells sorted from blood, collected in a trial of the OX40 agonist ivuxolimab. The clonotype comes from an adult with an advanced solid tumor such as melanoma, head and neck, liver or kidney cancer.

The chain's CDR3 is CASSSRGQMNEKLFF. The CDR3, as DNA: TGTGCCAGCAGCAGTCGGGGACAGATGAATGAAAAACTGTTTTTT. The rearrangement links TRBV21-1 to TRBJ1-4; the table gives TRBD1 as D, unverified against the DNA. TRBV21-1 is an annotated pseudogene. The CDR3 contains 15 residues.